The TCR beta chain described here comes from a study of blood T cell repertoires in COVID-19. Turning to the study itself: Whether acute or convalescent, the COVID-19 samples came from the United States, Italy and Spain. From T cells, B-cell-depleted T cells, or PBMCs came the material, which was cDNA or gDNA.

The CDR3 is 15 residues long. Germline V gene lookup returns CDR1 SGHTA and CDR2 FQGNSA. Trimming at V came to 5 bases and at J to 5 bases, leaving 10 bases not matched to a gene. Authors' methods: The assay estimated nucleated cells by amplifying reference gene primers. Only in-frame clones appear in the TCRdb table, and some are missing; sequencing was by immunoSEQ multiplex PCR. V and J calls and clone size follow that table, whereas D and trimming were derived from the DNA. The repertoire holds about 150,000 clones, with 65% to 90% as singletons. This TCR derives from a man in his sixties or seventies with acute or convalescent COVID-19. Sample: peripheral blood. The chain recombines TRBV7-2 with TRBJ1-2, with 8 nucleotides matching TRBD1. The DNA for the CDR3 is TGTGCCAGCAGCCTTCAGTCGCAGGGGGCTTATGGCTACACCTTC. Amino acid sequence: CASSLQSQGAYGYTF.